These 15 T cell receptor beta chains originate from one sample sequenced in a study of regulatory T cells in long-lasting Graves disease. HTBI primers from iRepertoire and Arm-PCR of CDR3 regions yielded the TCR beta libraries. TCRdb re-derived calls from the multiplex PCR reads in MiXCR, one entry per CDR3 protein. The sample comprises roughly 400,000 distinct CDR3 sequences, less than 25% of which are singletons, and around 21% rests with the top ten. Noted time point: persistent/refractory GD, antithyroid drugs over 5 years with positive TRAb. TCR sequences were obtained from RNA taken from PBMCs. The sequenced sample was peripheral blood mononuclear cells (PBMCs), obtained when the disease was refractory, from a patient treated with antithyroid drugs. These receptors all come from a female donor with Graves disease.

Many counts were recorded for this clonotype. The chain joins TRBV11-2 to TRBJ2-7; no clear D gene. This CDR3 has 13 residues. Trimming left V 6 bases short and J 4 bases short, with 13 bases between. Germline V CDR1 and CDR2: SGHAT, FQNNGV. DNA of the CDR3: TGTGCCAGCAGTAGAGAGATCGGGTACGAGCAGTACTTC. This sequence encodes CASSREIGYEQYF.

The gene calls are TRBV7-3 and TRBJ2-3; 10 positions agree with TRBD2. V dropped 6 bases and J dropped 0; count of bases not matched to a gene: 6. Germline values: CDR1 SGHTA, CDR2 FQGTGA. The CDR3 is 16 amino acids. In DNA form, the CDR3 reads TGTGCCAGCAGTTGGACTAGCGGAACTAGCACAGATACGCAGTATTTT. Translation: CASSWTSGTSTDTQYF.

This clonotype was counted ten times or more. The genes are TRBV7-2 and TRBJ2-5; the D call may be TRBD1 or TRBD2 (5 bases each). This CDR3 contains 17 residues. Germline V CDR1 and CDR2: SGHTA, FQGNSA. V gave up 1 base and J gave up 5 bases, with 20 bases separating them. CDR3 DNA: TGTGCCAGCAGCTTAGTTAGTGGTATGAGGGGTCAGGAGACCCAGTACTTC. It encodes CASSLVSGMRGQETQYF.

The chain links TRBV6-5 to TRBJ1-1; the D gene is possibly TRBD1 (6 bases). The CDR3 has 17 residues. V lost 1 base, J lost 5 bases, and 20 bases lay in between. Germline CDR1 is MNHEY and CDR2 is SVGAGI. CDR3 in amino acids: CASSYFTGTYQGTEAFF. The CDR3 DNA follows: TGTGCCAGCAGTTACTTCACCGGGACCTATCAGGGGACTGAAGCTTTCTTT.

The chain recombines TRBV24-1 with TRBJ1-1; 7 bases agree with TRBD1. CDR3 length equals 15 residues. Per the germline V gene, CDR1 is KGHDR and CDR2 is SFDVKD. The trim removed 9 bases at V and 4 bases at J, leaving 13 bases unmatched. DNA of the CDR3: TGTGCCACCGCAACTAAACAGGGGAAGGGCACTGAAGCTTTCTTT. Translation: CATATKQGKGTEAFF.

This clonotype was recorded many times. The chain uses TRBV7-6 and TRBJ2-1, with TRBD2 matching over 8 bases. This CDR3 is 18 amino acids long. Looked up from germline, CDR1 is SGHVS and CDR2 is FNYEAQ. V was pared by 5 bases and J by 0 bases, with 12 bases of the junction left unmatched. The CDR3 sequence: CASSLLLGGGISYNEQFF. As DNA, the CDR3 is TGTGCCAGCAGCCTGCTCCTCGGGGGGGGGATCTCCTACAATGAGCAGTTCTTC.

Comments on this clonotype: A much larger clone sits a single nucleotide away, making a read error possible. V usage is TRBV11-2 and J usage is TRBJ1-1, with a weak D call TRBD1 (6 bases). CDR3 size: 13 residues. CDR1 is SGHAT, CDR2 FQNNGV, per germline. For the CDR3, the DNA is TGTGCCAGCAGCCAGGGGCCAGGCACTGAAGCTTCCTTT. Amino acids: CASSQGPGTEASF.

The chain is built from TRBV20-1 and TRBJ2-7; 10 bases are shared with TRBD2. In germline, CDR1 is DFQATT, CDR2 SNEGSKA (reference sequence). The V segment lost 3 bases and the J segment 7 bases; nucleotides outside the gene matches: 9. The CDR3 extends over 14 amino acids. DNA of the CDR3: TGCAGTGCTAGTTTGCTAGCGGGAGTCGGGGAGCAGTACTTC. It yields the protein CSASLLAGVGEQYF.

This clonotype has a count of ten or more. The chain uses TRBV2 and TRBJ2-7; the D is unclear. V was trimmed by 6 bases and J by 3 bases, leaving 12 bases between them. The germline CDR1 and CDR2 sequences are SNHLY and FYNNEI. This CDR3 has 13 residues. CDR3 protein: CASSLTRNYEQYF. CDR3 nucleotide sequence: TGTGCCAGCAGCCTGACACGGAACTACGAGCAGTACTTC.

This clonotype was found many times. The chain carries TRBV28 and TRBJ1-2, with 7 bases lining up with TRBD1. The CDR3 runs 14 residues. Looked up from germline, CDR1 is MDHEN and CDR2 is SYDVKM. The junction had 8 bases not matched to a gene; V was cut back by 6 bases and J by 4 bases. The chain's CDR3 is CASSLGDRRYGYTF. The CDR3 DNA follows: TGTGCCAGCAGCCTGGGGGACAGACGCTATGGCTACACCTTC.

This clonotype was found many times. The rearrangement uses TRBV2 and TRBJ1-2; 7 bases agree with TRBD1. Germline assignment: CDR1 SNHLY and CDR2 FYNNEI. Trimming took 5 bases from V and 6 from J; bases not matched to a gene: 3. This CDR3 has 12 residues. The CDR3 DNA reads TGTGCCAGCAGTCAACAGGGGAATGGCTACACCTTC. Its protein product is CASSQQGNGYTF.

A few counts support this clonotype. CDR3 in DNA: TGTGCCAGCAGCGATCCAGCGGGGAACATTCAGTACTTC. Protein sequence: CASSDPAGNIQYF. The V gene is TRBV9, the J gene TRBJ2-4; 7 bases line up with TRBD2. From germline, CDR1 is SGDLS and CDR2 YYNGEE. V gave up 3 bases and J gave up 7 bases; unmatched junction bases: 4. The CDR3 sequence is 13 residues long. Full variable domain (rest looked up from reference TRBV9 and TRBJ2-4): DSGVTQTPKHLITATGQRVTLRCSPRSGDLSVYWYQQSLDQGLQFLIQYYNGEERAKGNILERFSAQQFPDLHSELNLSSLELGDSALYFCASSDPAGNIQYFGAGTRLSVL.

This clonotype was seen repeatedly, ten times or more. This chain links TRBV7-2 with TRBJ1-1; D uncertain. This CDR3 has 13 amino acids. Trimming shortened V by 7 bases and J by 10 bases, and 19 bases separated the two germline ends. Per germline, CDR1 SGHTA and CDR2 FQGNSA. The CDR3, as DNA: TGTGCCAGCACCAATGAGCCACAGCGTGTAGCTTTCTTT. It specifies CASTNEPQRVAFF.

This clonotype was counted many times. CDR3 sequence (DNA): TGTGCCACCAGCGATGACAGGGAGGACACTGAAGCTTTCTTT. It yields the protein CATSDDREDTEAFF. This chain uses TRBV15 with TRBJ1-1; TRBD1 aligns across 7 bases. This CDR3 region has 14 residues. V shed 5 bases and J 3 bases; nucleotides not matched to a gene: 6. The germline gives CDR1 LNHNV, CDR2 YYDKDF (reference sequence).

The chain has TRBV27 and TRBJ2-5; a possible D gene is TRBD2 (5 bases). Germline CDR1 is MNHEY and CDR2 is SMNVEV (reference sequence). Trimming stripped 1 base from V and 2 bases from J, with 11 bases between. CDR3 size: 15 residues. The CDR3 loop reads CASSLLSGYQETQYF. Written as DNA, the CDR3 is TGTGCCAGCAGTTTATTATCGGGGTATCAAGAGACCCAGTACTTC.